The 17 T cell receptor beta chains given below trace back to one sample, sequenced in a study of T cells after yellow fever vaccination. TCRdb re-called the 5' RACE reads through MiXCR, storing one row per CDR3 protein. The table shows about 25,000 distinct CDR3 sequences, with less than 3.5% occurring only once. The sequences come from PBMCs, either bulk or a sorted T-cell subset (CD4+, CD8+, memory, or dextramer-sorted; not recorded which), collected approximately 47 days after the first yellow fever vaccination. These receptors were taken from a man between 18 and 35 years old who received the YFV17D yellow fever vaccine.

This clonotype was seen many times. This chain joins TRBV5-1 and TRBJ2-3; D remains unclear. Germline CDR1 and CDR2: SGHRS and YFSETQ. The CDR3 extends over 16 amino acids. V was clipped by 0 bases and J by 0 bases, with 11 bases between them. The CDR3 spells CASSLGRPTSTDTQYF. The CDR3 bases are TGCGCCAGCAGCTTGGGGCGCCCGACTAGCACAGATACGCAGTATTTT.

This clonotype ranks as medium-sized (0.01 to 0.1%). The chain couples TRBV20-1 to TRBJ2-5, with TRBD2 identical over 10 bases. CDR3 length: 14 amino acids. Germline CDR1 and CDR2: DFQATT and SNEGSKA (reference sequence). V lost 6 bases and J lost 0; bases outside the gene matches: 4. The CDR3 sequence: CSATGLADQETQYF. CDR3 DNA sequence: TGCAGTGCAACAGGACTAGCGGACCAAGAGACCCAGTACTTC.

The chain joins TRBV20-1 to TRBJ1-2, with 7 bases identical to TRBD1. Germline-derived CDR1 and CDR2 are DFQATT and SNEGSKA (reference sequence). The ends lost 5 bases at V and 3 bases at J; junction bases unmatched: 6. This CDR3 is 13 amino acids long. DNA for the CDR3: TGCAGTGCTGGAGTAGGGGGCGACTATGGCTACACCTTC. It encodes CSAGVGGDYGYTF.

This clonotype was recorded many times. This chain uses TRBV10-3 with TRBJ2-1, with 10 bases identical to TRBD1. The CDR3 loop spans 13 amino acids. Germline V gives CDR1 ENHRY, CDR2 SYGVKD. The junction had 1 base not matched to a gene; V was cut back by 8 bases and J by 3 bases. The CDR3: CAIGTGDYNEQFF. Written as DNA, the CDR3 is TGTGCCATCGGGACAGGGGACTACAATGAGCAGTTCTTC.

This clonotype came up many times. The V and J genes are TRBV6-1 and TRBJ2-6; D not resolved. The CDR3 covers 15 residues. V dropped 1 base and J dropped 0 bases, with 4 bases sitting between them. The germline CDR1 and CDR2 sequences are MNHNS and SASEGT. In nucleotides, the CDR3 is TGTGCCAGCAGTGAAGAGGACTCTGGGGCCAACGTCCTGACTTTC. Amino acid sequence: CASSEEDSGANVLTF.

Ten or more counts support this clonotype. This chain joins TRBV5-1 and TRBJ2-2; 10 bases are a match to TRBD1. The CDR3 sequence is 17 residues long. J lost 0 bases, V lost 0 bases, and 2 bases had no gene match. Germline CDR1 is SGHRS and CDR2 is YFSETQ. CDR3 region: CASSLAGQGANTGELFF. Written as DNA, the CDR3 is TGCGCCAGCAGCTTGGCCGGACAGGGGGCGAACACCGGGGAGCTGTTTTTT.

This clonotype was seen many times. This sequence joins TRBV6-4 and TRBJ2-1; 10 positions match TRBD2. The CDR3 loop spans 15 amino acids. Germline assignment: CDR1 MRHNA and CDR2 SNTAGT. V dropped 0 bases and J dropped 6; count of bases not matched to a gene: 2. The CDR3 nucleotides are TGTGCCAGCAGTGACTCAGCGGGGGGGCCCAATGAGCAGTTCTTC. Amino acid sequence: CASSDSAGGPNEQFF.

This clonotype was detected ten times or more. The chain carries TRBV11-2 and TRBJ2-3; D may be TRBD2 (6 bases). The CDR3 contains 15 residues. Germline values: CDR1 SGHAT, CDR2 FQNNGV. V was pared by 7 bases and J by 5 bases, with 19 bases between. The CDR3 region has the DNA TGTGCCAGCATCCCTCGGAGGGGCTGGGAAGATACGCAGTATTTT. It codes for CASIPRRGWEDTQYF.

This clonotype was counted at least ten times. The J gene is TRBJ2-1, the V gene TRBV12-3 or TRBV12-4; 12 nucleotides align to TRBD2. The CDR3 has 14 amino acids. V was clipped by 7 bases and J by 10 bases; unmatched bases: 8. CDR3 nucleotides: TGTGCCAGCACCCCTAGCGGGGGGGCCCGCGAGCAGTTCTTC. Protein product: CASTPSGGAREQFF.

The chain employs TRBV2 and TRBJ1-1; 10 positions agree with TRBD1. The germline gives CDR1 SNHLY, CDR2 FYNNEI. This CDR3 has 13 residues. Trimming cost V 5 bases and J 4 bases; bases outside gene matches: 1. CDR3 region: CASSRDRGTEAFF. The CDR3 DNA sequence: TGTGCCAGCAGTCGGGACAGGGGCACTGAAGCTTTCTTT. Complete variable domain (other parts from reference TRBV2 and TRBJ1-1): EPEVTQTPSHQVTQMGQEVILRCVPISNHLYFYWYRQILGQKVEFLVSFYNNEISEKSEIFDDQFSVERPDGSNFTLKIRSTKLEDSAMYFCASSRDRGTEAFFGQGTRLTVV.

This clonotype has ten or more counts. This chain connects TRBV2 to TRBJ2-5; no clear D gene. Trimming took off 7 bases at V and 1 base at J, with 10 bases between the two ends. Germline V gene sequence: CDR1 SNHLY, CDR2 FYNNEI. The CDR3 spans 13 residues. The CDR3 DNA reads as TGTGCCAGCAAAGAGAGGTCCCAAGAGACCCAGTACTTC. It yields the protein CASKERSQETQYF.

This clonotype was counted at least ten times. The CDR3, as DNA: TGTGCCAGCAGTTTACTTTCCAGACAAGAGACCCAGTACTTC. Residues: CASSLLSRQETQYF. The chain recombines TRBV12-3 or TRBV12-4 with TRBJ2-5; unclear D gene. CDR3 length: 14 amino acids. V was pared by 2 bases and J by 2 bases, with 9 bases between.

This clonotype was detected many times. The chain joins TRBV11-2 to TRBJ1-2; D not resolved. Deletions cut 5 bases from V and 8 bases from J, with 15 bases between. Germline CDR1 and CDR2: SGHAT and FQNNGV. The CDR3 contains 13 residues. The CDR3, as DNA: TGTGCCAGCAGCCCACGGGAGTCGGACGGCTACACCTTC. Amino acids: CASSPRESDGYTF.

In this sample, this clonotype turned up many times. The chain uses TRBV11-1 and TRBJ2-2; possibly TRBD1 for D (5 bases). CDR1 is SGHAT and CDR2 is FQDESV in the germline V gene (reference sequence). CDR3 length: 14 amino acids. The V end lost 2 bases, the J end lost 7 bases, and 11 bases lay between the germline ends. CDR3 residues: CASSLSQDLGELFF. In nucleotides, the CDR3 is TGTGCCAGCAGCTTATCACAGGACCTCGGGGAGCTGTTTTTT.

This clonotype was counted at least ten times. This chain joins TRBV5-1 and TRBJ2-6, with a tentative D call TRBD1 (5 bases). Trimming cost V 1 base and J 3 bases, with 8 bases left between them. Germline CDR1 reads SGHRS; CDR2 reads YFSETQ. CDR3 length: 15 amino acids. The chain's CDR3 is CASSLRQGGANVLTF. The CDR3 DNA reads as TGCGCCAGCAGCTTGAGGCAGGGTGGGGCCAACGTCCTGACTTTC.

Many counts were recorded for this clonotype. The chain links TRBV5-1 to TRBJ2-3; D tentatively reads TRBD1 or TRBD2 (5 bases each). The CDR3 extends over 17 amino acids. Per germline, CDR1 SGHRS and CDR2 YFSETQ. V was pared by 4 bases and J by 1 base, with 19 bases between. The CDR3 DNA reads TGCGCCAGCAGCCGATCCCGGGGCGGACTCCGCACAGATACGCAGTATTTT. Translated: CASSRSRGGLRTDTQYF.

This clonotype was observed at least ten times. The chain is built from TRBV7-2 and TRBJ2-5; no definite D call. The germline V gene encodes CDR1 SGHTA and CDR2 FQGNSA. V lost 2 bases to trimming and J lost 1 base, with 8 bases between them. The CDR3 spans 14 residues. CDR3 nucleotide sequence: TGTGCCAGCAGCTTAAGTGCAGTCCAAGAGACCCAGTACTTC. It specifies CASSLSAVQETQYF.